Only a few counts were recorded for the clone carrying this T cell receptor (beta chain). Its antigen is not identified. The sample comes from a study of T-cell memory formation after mild COVID-19. Germline values: CDR1 GTSNPN, CDR2 SVGIG (reference sequence). V lost 0 bases and J lost 10; bases outside the gene matches: 5. The CDR3 contains 13 residues. Study outcomes and limitations: Memory cells collected pre-infection included some clones that later responded, suggesting cross-reactive memory joined. Contracting clones, day 15 to 85, had balanced CD4/CD8, and later expanders favored CD4+.

One entry per CDR3 protein results from TCRdb running MiXCR on the 5' RACE reads. The top ten hold approximately 26% of the sample, which has tens of thousands of distinct CDR3 sequences, 9.5% to 15% seen once. This chain links TRBV30 with TRBJ1-4; 7 nucleotides line up with TRBD1. Input material: PBMCs or a T cell subset sorted from them (not recorded which). The clonotype was recovered from a man between 18 and 35 years old who had mild COVID-19 (a few samples of this study predate the infection). Cell type and time point are not known. The CDR3 region is CAWSVQGSGKLFF. In DNA form, the CDR3 reads TGTGCCTGGAGTGTACAGGGGAGCGGAAAACTGTTTTTT.